The 21 T cell receptor beta chains reported below all come from one sample, sequenced in a study of human versus mouse CDR3 diversity and MHC coevolution (dated by TCRdb to about 2017). Library preparation employed the immunoSEQ multiplex PCR assay. TCRdb mirrors the immuneACCESS table, restricted to in-frame sequences. Some clones are absent from its copies; in checked studies, under half trace to an unresolved V gene, and the reason for the others is unknown. The sample table holds fewer than 100,000 clones, of which roughly 93% were seen once. The ten largest clones take up 1.2% to 1.5% of the sample. Sequencing used naive CD4+ T cells from blood. The label giving this sample's cell subset or site can be read as: CD45RO-negative CD62L-positive naive CD4 T cells. These receptors were taken from a person aged 30-70 years in good health.

A note on this clone: The same CDR3 also results from other DNA sequences found in this sample. The chain joins TRBV18 to TRBJ2-7; D possibly corresponds to TRBD1 (6 bases). The length of the CDR3 is 17 residues. Trimming took off 3 bases at V and 2 bases at J, with 20 bases between the two ends. Germline CDR1 reads KGHSH; CDR2 reads LQKENI. CDR3 region: CASSPTASKQGAYEQYF. The CDR3 DNA is TGTGCCAGCTCACCCACCGCCTCGAAACAGGGAGCCTACGAGCAGTACTTC.

The chain is built from TRBV5-6 and TRBJ1-2; 7 bases match TRBD1. The length of the CDR3 is 14 residues. Per germline, CDR1 SGHDT and CDR2 YYEEEE. With 5 bases clipped from V and 4 bases from J, the junction kept 8 bases outside the gene matches. Here the CDR3 DNA reads TGTGCCAGCAGATGGAGGGGGCAAGGCTATGGCTACACCTTC. Protein: CASRWRGQGYGYTF.

The chain has TRBV6-6 and TRBJ1-4; TRBD1 agrees at 8 bases. The V gene end was trimmed by 3 bases and the J gene end by 8 bases; junction bases not matched to a gene: 11. The CDR3 spans 16 residues. The germline CDR1 and CDR2 sequences are MNHNY and SVGAGI (reference sequence). CDR3 region: CASSYPVTGENEKLFF. The DNA of the CDR3 is TGTGCCAGCAGTTATCCCGTGACAGGGGAAAACGAAAAACTGTTTTTT.

The rearrangement links TRBV19 to TRBJ2-7; 7 nucleotides agree with TRBD2. Germline-derived CDR1 and CDR2 are LNHDA and SQIVND (reference sequence). The CDR3 runs 14 residues. After removal of 5 bases from V and 3 bases from J, the junction contained 7 bases not matched to a gene. The DNA of the CDR3 is TGTGCCAGTAGTGCCGGACGGGGGGTCTACGAGCAGTACTTC. Translation gives CASSAGRGVYEQYF.

Details on this clone: At the DNA level, this CDR3 is encoded by other sequences in the same sample as well. The genes are TRBV18 and TRBJ2-2; 7 positions match TRBD1. Germline assignment: CDR1 KGHSH and CDR2 LQKENI. This CDR3 spans 14 amino acids. V shed 6 bases and J 6 bases; nucleotides not matched to a gene: 7. CDR3 bases: TGTGCCAGCTCGCCAGAGAGGGGGCCCGGGGAGCTGTTTTTT. Its translation: CASSPERGPGELFF.

The chain links TRBV30 to TRBJ1-2, with no clear D. This CDR3 is built from 13 residues. CDR1 GTSNPN and CDR2 SVGIG come from the germline V gene (reference sequence). Between the trimmed V and J ends, which lost 4 bases and 5 bases, there was a span of 14 bases. In DNA, the CDR3 is TGTGCCTGGACAACCGGACTGCAATATGGCTACACCTTC. Protein: CAWTTGLQYGYTF. The variable domain in full, with the rest retrieved from reference TRBV30 and TRBJ1-2, is SQTIHQWPATLVQPVGSPLSLECTVEGTSNPNLYWYRQAAGRGLQLLFYSVGIGQISSEVPQNLSASRPQDRQFILSSKKLLLSDSGFYLCAWTTGLQYGYTFGSGTRLTVV.

The chain combines TRBV7-3 with TRBJ2-5; no reliable D call. Trimming removed 2 bases from V and 3 bases from J, with 7 bases in between. Germline CDR1 and CDR2: SGHTA and FQGTGA. The CDR3 spans 13 residues. The CDR3 nucleotides are TGTGCCAGCAGCTTATACACAAAAGAGACCCAGTACTTC. Translation: CASSLYTKETQYF.

The chain carries TRBV11-1 and TRBJ2-7; 7 positions match TRBD2. After removal of 4 bases from V and 2 bases from J, the junction contained 8 bases not matched to a gene. This CDR3 is 15 amino acids long. Germline V gene lookup returns CDR1 SGHAT and CDR2 FQDESV (reference sequence). The CDR3 bases are TGTGCCAGCAGCTGGGCGGGAGCGCTAACCTACGAGCAGTACTTC. Translating it yields CASSWAGALTYEQYF.

V is TRBV18 and J is TRBJ1-5; D is uncertain. The CDR3 has 17 amino acids. V lost 0 bases, J lost 8 bases, and 20 bases lay in between. CDR1 is KGHSH, CDR2 LQKENI, per germline. The CDR3 DNA is TGTGCCAGCTCACCACCCTTCCGGGATTTGAAGGTTGAGCCCCAGCATTTT. Protein: CASSPPFRDLKVEPQHF.

This rearrangement joins TRBV7-9 to TRBJ2-1; tentatively, D is TRBD2 (6 bases). The CDR3 consists of 16 residues. Trimming cost V 1 base and J 1 base, with 11 bases left between them. Germline V gene sequence: CDR1 SEHNR, CDR2 FQNEAQ (reference sequence). CDR3 residues: CASSLGLGASYNEQFF. CDR3 in DNA: TGTGCCAGCAGCTTAGGACTAGGGGCTTCCTACAATGAGCAGTTCTTC.

The chain uses TRBV5-8 and TRBJ2-7; TRBD1 matches 11 bases. Germline V gives CDR1 SGHTS, CDR2 YDEGEE. After removal of 4 bases from V and 0 bases from J, the junction contained 9 bases not matched to a gene. CDR3 length: 17 residues. CDR3: CASSRDRGTYSSYEQYF. In DNA, the CDR3 is TGTGCCAGCAGCCGGGACAGGGGGACTTACAGCTCCTACGAGCAGTACTTC.

The rearrangement joins TRBV9 to TRBJ2-1, with 8 bases matching TRBD1. This CDR3 is 14 amino acids long. The junction had 2 bases not matched to a gene; V was cut back by 0 bases and J by 6 bases. Germline V lookup: CDR1 SGDLS, CDR2 YYNGEE. Here the CDR3 reads CASSVAGTGNEQFF. CDR3 sequence (DNA): TGTGCCAGCAGCGTAGCCGGGACAGGCAATGAGCAGTTCTTC.

The chain links TRBV5-1 to TRBJ1-4, with D unclear. The germline V gene encodes CDR1 SGHRS and CDR2 YFSETQ. V was clipped by 2 bases and J by 6 bases, with 20 bases between them. This CDR3 has 17 amino acids. Here the CDR3 reads CASSLGVSGFRDEKLFF. Here the CDR3 DNA reads TGCGCCAGCAGCTTAGGCGTCTCGGGGTTTCGAGATGAAAAACTGTTTTTT.

The rearrangement joins TRBV5-8 to TRBJ1-2; 7 positions agree with TRBD1. The ends lost 1 base at V and 3 bases at J; junction bases unmatched: 15. The CDR3 consists of 18 residues. Germline loops: CDR1 SGHTS, CDR2 YDEGEE. The CDR3 DNA reads as TGTGCCAGCAGCTTGCCACCAGGACAGGCCATAGGGGACTATGGCTACACCTTC. Translating it yields CASSLPPGQAIGDYGYTF.

The table lists this clone with a few counts. The chain employs TRBV4-2 and TRBJ2-7, with D possibly TRBD1 on 5 matching bases. V dropped 1 base and J dropped 6 bases, with 13 bases sitting between them. Germline lookup yields CDR1 LGHNA and CDR2 YNFKEQ. The length of the CDR3 is 14 residues. The CDR3 DNA reads TGTGCCAGCAGCCAAGGGGCAGGGCTCTCCGAGCAGTACTTC. Translation: CASSQGAGLSEQYF.

V is TRBV7-2 and J is TRBJ1-5, with TRBD1 matching 9 bases. J was trimmed by 4 bases and V by 4 bases; bases with no gene match: 2. CDR1 and CDR2 (germline): SGHTA, FQGNSA. The CDR3 totals 14 residues. CDR3 amino acids: CASSWGTGNQPQHF. The DNA of the CDR3 is TGTGCCAGCAGCTGGGGGACAGGGAATCAGCCCCAGCATTTT.

The CDR3 loop is CASSLQGSSYNEQFF. The CDR3 nucleotides read TGCGCCAGCAGCTTACAGGGGAGCTCCTACAATGAGCAGTTCTTC. The rearrangement links TRBV5-1 to TRBJ2-1, with TRBD1 matching over 7 bases. CDR1 and CDR2 from the germline V gene are SGHRS and YFSETQ. Trimming removed 2 bases from V and 0 bases from J; junction bases left unmatched: 2. This CDR3 is built from 15 residues.

The chain carries TRBV9 and TRBJ2-2, with D maybe TRBD2 (7 bases). V gave up 3 bases and J gave up 2 bases, with 23 bases separating them. Per germline, CDR1 SGDLS and CDR2 YYNGEE. The length of the CDR3 is 19 residues. CDR3 nucleotide sequence: TGTGCCAGCAGCGCCGAAGTAGGGGGGGGCCGTTTTAACACCGGGGAGCTGTTTTTT. It yields the protein CASSAEVGGGRFNTGELFF.

The chain is built from TRBV28 and TRBJ2-2, with 9 bases fitting TRBD1. The J segment lost 5 bases and the V segment lost 5 bases, leaving 6 bases of the junction unmatched. Germline lookup yields CDR1 MDHEN and CDR2 SYDVKM. The CDR3 runs 15 residues. CDR3 DNA: TGTGCCAGCAGTATGGGGGGACAGGGTACCGGGGAGCTGTTTTTT. Protein sequence: CASSMGGQGTGELFF.

A single count supports this clone. The chain carries TRBV5-1 and TRBJ2-3, with 7 bases lining up with TRBD1. This CDR3 spans 14 amino acids. J was trimmed by 0 bases and V by 4 bases; bases with no gene match: 2. Germline CDR1 is SGHRS and CDR2 is YFSETQ. CDR3 in amino acids: CASSQDRSTDTQYF. The CDR3 DNA reads TGCGCCAGCAGCCAGGACAGGAGCACAGATACGCAGTATTTT.

The V call is TRBV7-9, the J call TRBJ1-2, with 10 bases identical to TRBD1. Germline loops: CDR1 SEHNR, CDR2 FQNEAQ (reference sequence). The CDR3 is 17 residues long. V trimming: 5 bases; J trimming: 4 bases; junction bases outside the gene matches: 13. CDR3 nucleotides: TGTGCCAGCAGCCAGGCGGGGGACAGGGGACCGATCTATGGCTACACCTTC. Protein product: CASSQAGDRGPIYGYTF.